This T cell receptor beta chain was identified in a study of blood T cell repertoires in COVID-19. Looking at the study overall: Acute-phase and convalescent COVID-19 samples originated in the United States, Italy and Spain. T cells, B-cell-depleted T cells, or PBMCs supplied cDNA or gDNA.

Trimming took off 8 bases at V and 5 bases at J, with 18 bases between the two ends. Germline assignment: CDR1 LGHDT and CDR2 YNNKEL (reference sequence). The CDR3 has 14 residues. Profiling relied on immunoSEQ multiplex PCR, and the TCRdb table lists in-frame clones only, not all of them. The sample consists of some 150,000 clones, roughly 83% of them appearing once. The Seattle site enrolled patients during active infection and followed them longitudinally. The chain employs TRBV3-1 (or the pseudogene TRBV3-2) and TRBJ1-1; weak D call: TRBD1 (6 bases). The sequencing input was peripheral blood. This TCR came from a woman aged 60 to 75 with COVID-19, enrolled during active disease. CDR3 amino acids: CASSDQLDSTEAFF. As DNA, the CDR3 is TGTGCCAGCTCGGATCAGTTGGACAGTACTGAAGCTTTCTTT.